The 23 T cell receptor gamma chains below all came from one sample that was sequenced in a study of Vδ1+ human thymocytes. No antigen has been identified for these receptors. Study-wide findings and caveats: Thymic TRG and TRD repertoires appeared highly polyclonal, with Gaussian CDR3 length distributions.

The template was reverse-transcribed extracted RNA. Multiplex PCR used pooled V-gene forward primers and a constant-region reverse primer to amplify CDR3s. TCRdb used CATT to re-call clones from the multiplex PCR reads. The sample comprises tens of thousands of gamma-chain clones, around a fifth of which are singletons, and approximately 1.9% rests with the top ten. The sequenced material came from Vdelta1+ gamma-delta thymocytes from the thymus. Subset indicated: FACS-sorted CD3+ TCRalphabeta- TCRVdelta1+ TCRVdelta2- thymocytes. These receptors were obtained from a boy younger than two who had congenital heart surgery.

This clone was seen a few times. This chain connects TRGV5 to TRGJ1 or TRGJ2. Per germline, CDR1 VINAFY and CDR2 YDVSNSKD. This CDR3 has 14 residues. V was pared by 3 bases and J by 2 bases, with 7 bases of the junction left unmatched. The CDR3 spells CATWDLGDYYKKLF. The CDR3 DNA reads TGTGCCACCTGGGACCTTGGCGATTATTATAAGAAACTCTTT.

V usage is TRGV4 and J usage is TRGJ1 or TRGJ2. The CDR3 is made up of 14 amino acids. V shed 1 base, J shed 3 bases, and the junction held 6 bases outside the gene matches. CDR1 and CDR2 (germline): EGSTGY, YDSYTSSV. CDR3 nucleotides: TGTGCCACCTGGGATGGTCATCTTTATTATAAGAAACTCTTT. Its translation: CATWDGHLYYKKLF.

A word on this clone: In the same sample, other DNA sequences code for this CDR3. The gene calls are TRGV9 and TRGJ1 or TRGJ2. V dropped 2 bases and J dropped 0; count of bases not matched to a gene: 4. Germline V gene data show CDR1 as GITISATS and CDR2 as ISYDGTV (reference sequence). The CDR3 is 14 residues long. The CDR3 here is CALWEATNYYKKLF. The CDR3 nucleotides read TGTGCCTTGTGGGAGGCAACGAATTATTATAAGAAACTCTTT.

The rearrangement uses TRGV9 and TRGJ1 or TRGJ2. The trim removed 1 base at V and 2 bases at J, leaving 11 bases unmatched. CDR1 is GITISATS and CDR2 is ISYDGTV in the germline V gene (reference sequence). This CDR3 is 16 amino acids long. CDR3 region: CALWEVREGDYYKKLF. The CDR3 bases are TGTGCCTTGTGGGAGGTCCGTGAAGGGGATTATTATAAGAAACTCTTT.

V and J are TRGV4 and TRGJP2. The germline V gene encodes CDR1 EGSTGY and CDR2 YDSYTSSV. The V gene end was trimmed by 0 bases and the J gene end by 0 bases; junction bases not matched to a gene: 7. CDR3 size: 17 residues. Here the CDR3 reads CATWDGPFDSSDWIKTF. The CDR3, as DNA: TGTGCCACCTGGGATGGGCCGTTTGATAGTAGTGATTGGATCAAGACGTTT.

The chain joins TRGV3 to TRGJ1 or TRGJ2. In germline, CDR1 is VTNTFY, CDR2 YDVSTARD (reference sequence). J gave up 12 bases and V 4 bases, and 3 bases lay outside the gene matches. CDR3 length: 9 amino acids. CDR3: CATWDRKLF. The CDR3 coding sequence is TGTGCCACCTGGGATAGGAAACTCTTT.

The table lists this clone with a few counts. The sample carries other DNA sequences with the same CDR3. This chain connects TRGV4 to TRGJ1 or TRGJ2. The CDR3 contains 14 residues. V shed 4 bases, J shed 7 bases, and the junction held 13 bases outside the gene matches. Germline V CDR1 and CDR2: EGSTGY, YDSYTSSV. The CDR3 DNA reads as TGTGCCACCTGGGACGGGCCCCGATACTATAAGAAACTCTTT. Translation: CATWDGPRYYKKLF.

This clone was detected a few times. This sample also contains other DNA sequences that code for the same CDR3. This rearrangement joins TRGV4 to TRGJ1 or TRGJ2. Germline loops: CDR1 EGSTGY, CDR2 YDSYTSSV. V lost 0 bases, J lost 4 bases, and 6 bases stayed unmatched. The CDR3 consists of 14 residues. The DNA of the CDR3 is TGTGCCACCTGGGATGGGCGTCGATATTATAAGAAACTCTTT. Amino acid sequence: CATWDGRRYYKKLF.

This chain connects TRGV9 to TRGJ1 or TRGJ2. The germline V gene has CDR1 GITISATS and CDR2 ISYDGTV (reference sequence). Unmatched junction bases numbered 16, after V lost 0 bases and J lost 11 bases. The CDR3 length is 15 residues. CDR3 sequence reads: CALWEVNRGTREKLF. The DNA for the CDR3 is TGTGCCTTGTGGGAGGTGAATCGGGGAACTCGGGAGAAACTCTTT.

The genes are TRGV2 and TRGJ1 or TRGJ2. CDR3 length: 13 amino acids. V lost 0 bases to trimming and J lost 11 bases; unmatched junction nucleotides: 10. The germline gives CDR1 EGSNGY, CDR2 YDSYNSKV. The CDR3 bases are TGTGCCACCTGGGACGGGCCGGGTTCGCAGAAACTCTTT. It translates to CATWDGPGSQKLF.

This clone showed up just a few times. The chain has TRGV9 and TRGJ1 or TRGJ2. The CDR3 has 9 amino acids. The J segment lost 11 bases and the V segment lost 9 bases, leaving 7 bases of the junction unmatched. Germline lookup yields CDR1 GITISATS and CDR2 ISYDGTV (reference sequence). The CDR3, as DNA: TGTGCCTTGGATTCAGAGAAACTCTTT. Encoded protein: CALDSEKLF.

This clone is labeled medium-sized (0.01 to 0.1%). The sample contains more than one DNA sequence encoding this CDR3. V gene TRGV2 combines with J gene TRGJ1 or TRGJ2. CDR1 is EGSNGY, CDR2 YDSYNSKV, per germline. V shed 0 bases and J 7 bases; nucleotides not matched to a gene: 3. CDR3 size: 12 residues. CDR3 in DNA: TGTGCCACCTGGGACGGGCACTATAAGAAACTCTTT. Residues: CATWDGHYKKLF.

This clone was observed a few times. The chain links TRGV9 to TRGJP. The CDR3 has 13 amino acids. Germline lookup yields CDR1 GITISATS and CDR2 ISYDGTV (reference sequence). V lost 11 bases and J lost 5; bases outside the gene matches: 3. CDR3 DNA sequence: TGTGCCTCCGAAGAGTTGGGCAAAAAAATCAAGGTATTT. It codes for CASEELGKKIKVF.

This clone was detected a few times. Other DNA sequences in the sample encode the same CDR3. The V call is TRGV5, the J call TRGJ1 or TRGJ2. V dropped 0 bases and J dropped 2; count of bases not matched to a gene: 4. The CDR3 length is 14 residues. The germline gives CDR1 VINAFY, CDR2 YDVSNSKD. The CDR3 loop is CATWDRLDYYKKLF. DNA for the CDR3: TGTGCCACCTGGGACAGGCTCGATTATTATAAGAAACTCTTT.

The chain combines TRGV5 with TRGJ1 or TRGJ2. V shed 3 bases and J 8 bases; nucleotides not matched to a gene: 4. CDR3 length equals 11 residues. The V gene's germline CDR1 is VINAFY and CDR2 YDVSNSKD. Here the CDR3 reads CATWDHDKKLF. CDR3 nucleotide sequence: TGTGCCACCTGGGACCATGATAAGAAACTCTTT.

This clone was seen only a few times. The V and J genes are TRGV4 and TRGJ1 or TRGJ2. The CDR3 is 10 residues long. The V segment lost 2 bases and the J segment 12 bases; nucleotides outside the gene matches: 4. Germline CDR1 is EGSTGY and CDR2 is YDSYTSSV. The CDR3 spells CATWDDWKLF. The CDR3 region has the DNA TGTGCCACCTGGGATGATTGGAAACTCTTT.

This clone was detected only a few times. The chain carries TRGV5 and TRGJ1 or TRGJ2. Looked up from germline, CDR1 is VINAFY and CDR2 is YDVSNSKD. V shed 1 base and J 0 bases; nucleotides not matched to a gene: 6. CDR3 length: 15 amino acids. The CDR3: CATWDSPTNYYKKLF. The CDR3 DNA reads TGTGCCACCTGGGACAGTCCGACGAATTATTATAAGAAACTCTTT.

This chain links TRGV3 with TRGJ1 or TRGJ2. Germline CDR1 reads VTNTFY; CDR2 reads YDVSTARD (reference sequence). The CDR3 contains 14 residues. Trimming took 0 bases from V and 8 from J; bases not matched to a gene: 10. For the CDR3, the DNA is TGTGCCACCTGGGACAGGCCAGGAGTGCATAAGAAACTCTTT. Translating gives CATWDRPGVHKKLF.

The rearrangement links TRGV5 to TRGJ1 or TRGJ2. This CDR3 spans 15 amino acids. CDR1 and CDR2 from the germline V gene are VINAFY and YDVSNSKD. With 0 bases clipped from V and 0 bases from J, the junction kept 5 bases outside the gene matches. CDR3 in amino acids: CATWDRQPNYYKKLF. CDR3 DNA sequence: TGTGCCACCTGGGACAGGCAACCGAATTATTATAAGAAACTCTTT.

About this clone itself: This same CDR3 is encoded by further DNA sequences in the sample. The chain employs TRGV4 and TRGJ1 or TRGJ2. Per germline, CDR1 EGSTGY and CDR2 YDSYTSSV. CDR3 size: 15 residues. V dropped 1 base and J dropped 0; count of bases not matched to a gene: 6. CDR3 DNA: TGTGCCACCTGGGATGGTTCACGGAATTATTATAAGAAACTCTTT. Protein sequence: CATWDGSRNYYKKLF.

This chain joins TRGV3 and TRGJ1 or TRGJ2. Looked up from germline, CDR1 is VTNTFY and CDR2 is YDVSTARD (reference sequence). The CDR3 extends over 17 amino acids. V shed 0 bases, J shed 3 bases, and the junction held 14 bases outside the gene matches. CDR3 protein: CATWDRPPDLVYYKKLF. CDR3 coding DNA: TGTGCCACCTGGGACAGGCCCCCAGACCTAGTTTATTATAAGAAACTCTTT.

J is TRGJ1 or TRGJ2 and V is TRGV9. J gave up 0 bases and V 3 bases, and 5 bases lay outside the gene matches. Germline CDR1 GITISATS, CDR2 ISYDGTV (reference sequence). CDR3 length: 14 amino acids. CDR3 in amino acids: CALWELRNYYKKLF. The CDR3 DNA sequence: TGTGCCTTGTGGGAGCTTAGGAATTATTATAAGAAACTCTTT.

This clone turned up a few times. Compared with germline, one end of the junction differs, possibly owing to a read error. The chain links TRGV5 to TRGJ1 or TRGJ2. Germline CDR1 is VINAFY and CDR2 is YDVSNSKD. The CDR3 has 11 amino acids. The CDR3 region is CAAWDGPKKLF. The DNA for the CDR3 is TGTGCCGCCTGGGATGGCCCTAAGAAACTCTTT.